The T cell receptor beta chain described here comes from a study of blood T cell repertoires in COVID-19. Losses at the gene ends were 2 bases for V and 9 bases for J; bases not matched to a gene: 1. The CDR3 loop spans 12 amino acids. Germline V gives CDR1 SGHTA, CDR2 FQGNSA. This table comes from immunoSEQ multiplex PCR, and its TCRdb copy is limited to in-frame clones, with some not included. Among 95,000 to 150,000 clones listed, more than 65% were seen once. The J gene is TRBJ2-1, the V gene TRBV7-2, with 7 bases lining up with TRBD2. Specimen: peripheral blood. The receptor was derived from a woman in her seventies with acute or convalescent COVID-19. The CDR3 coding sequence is TGTGCCAGCAGCTTATTAGCGGGTGAGCAGTTCTTC. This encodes CASSLLAGEQFF.